The rows below give T cell receptor beta chains drawn from one sample of a study of shared T cell receptors in the human thymus. Assay: immunoSEQ multiplex PCR; the TCRdb copy retains only in-frame clones and omits some. The sample holds hundreds of thousands of clones, more than 75% seen once. Another study also made use of these data, one on human thymus T cells.

Sequences were obtained from thymocytes. The receptors were sampled from a boy younger than two with a congenital heart defect. Each CDR3 is given with its conserved first and last residue. Fields, in order: clone size, V gene, J gene, CDR3 length, D gene, CDR3 protein, CDR3 DNA. D genes are given only for firm matches. Where a row states a size, it is once, few, many or the class of an expanded clone; other rows omit it.

clone_size: NA
v_call: TRBV19
j_call: TRBJ1-4
cdr3_length: 13
d_call: TRBD1
cdr3_aa: CASSEGAQEKLFF
cdr3_nt: TGTGCCAGTAGTGAGGGGGCGCAGGAAAAACTGTTTTTT

clone_size: NA
v_call: TRBV28
j_call: TRBJ1-1
cdr3_length: 15
d_call: TRBD1
cdr3_aa: CASSLWGQGTGEAFF
cdr3_nt: TGTGCCAGCAGTTTATGGGGACAGGGTACGGGTGAAGCTTTCTTT

clone_size: NA
v_call: TRBV4-3
j_call: TRBJ1-1
cdr3_length: 14
d_call: NA
cdr3_aa: CASSQGPRNTEAFF
cdr3_nt: TGCGCCAGCAGCCAAGGTCCCAGGAACACTGAAGCTTTCTTT

clone_size: few
v_call: TRBV19
j_call: TRBJ1-4
cdr3_length: 13
d_call: TRBD1
cdr3_aa: CASLGQGYEKLFF
cdr3_nt: TGTGCCAGTCTGGGACAGGGATATGAAAAACTGTTTTTT

clone_size: NA
v_call: TRBV7-2
j_call: TRBJ2-3
cdr3_length: 14
d_call: NA
cdr3_aa: CASSLGDLSDTQYF
cdr3_nt: TGTGCCAGCAGCCTAGGGGACTTATCAGATACGCAGTATTTT

clone_size: NA
v_call: TRBV28
j_call: TRBJ2-7
cdr3_length: 16
d_call: TRBD1
cdr3_aa: CASSLYRDRSSYEQYF
cdr3_nt: TGTGCCAGCAGTTTATATAGGGACAGGAGCTCCTACGAGCAGTACTTC

clone_size: few
v_call: TRBV28
j_call: TRBJ2-1
cdr3_length: 16
d_call: TRBD2
cdr3_aa: CASSLGWGGRDNEQFF
cdr3_nt: TGTGCCAGCAGTTTAGGCTGGGGGGGACGGGACAATGAGCAGTTCTTC

clone_size: NA
v_call: TRBV19
j_call: TRBJ1-5
cdr3_length: 15
d_call: TRBD1
cdr3_aa: CASSIDRDSNQPQHF
cdr3_nt: TGTGCCAGTAGTATCGACAGGGATAGCAATCAGCCCCAGCATTTT

clone_size: NA
v_call: TRBV11-2
j_call: TRBJ1-6
cdr3_length: 12
d_call: NA
cdr3_aa: CASSFGDSPLHF
cdr3_nt: TGTGCCAGCAGCTTCGGGGATTCACCCCTCCACTTT

clone_size: NA
v_call: TRBV4-1
j_call: TRBJ1-3
cdr3_length: 20
d_call: NA
cdr3_aa: CASSQEYLGDTLSSGNTIYF
cdr3_nt: TGCGCCAGCAGCCAAGAATATCTGGGGGACACCCTTAGCTCTGGAAACACCATATATTTT

clone_size: NA
v_call: TRBV15
j_call: TRBJ2-7
cdr3_length: 16
d_call: TRBD1
cdr3_aa: CATSRDPGDRAYEQYF
cdr3_nt: TGTGCCACCAGCAGAGACCCTGGGGACAGGGCCTACGAGCAGTACTTC

clone_size: NA
v_call: TRBV27
j_call: TRBJ2-1
cdr3_length: 16
d_call: NA
cdr3_aa: CASSLKARYSYNEQFF
cdr3_nt: TGTGCCAGCAGTTTAAAAGCGAGATACTCCTACAATGAGCAGTTCTTC

clone_size: NA
v_call: TRBV18
j_call: TRBJ2-2
cdr3_length: 14
d_call: TRBD2
cdr3_aa: CASSPSGGTGELFF
cdr3_nt: TGTGCCAGCTCCCCATCGGGGGGGACGGGGGAGCTGTTTTTT

clone_size: NA
v_call: TRBV4-3
j_call: TRBJ2-4
cdr3_length: 19
d_call: TRBD2
cdr3_aa: CASSLKISTEAGGHSIQYF
cdr3_nt: TGCGCCAGCAGCCTCAAGATATCGACGGAAGCGGGAGGGCATAGCATTCAGTACTTC

clone_size: NA
v_call: TRBV27
j_call: TRBJ2-3
cdr3_length: 16
d_call: TRBD1
cdr3_aa: CASSLGDRGSLNTQYF
cdr3_nt: TGTGCCAGCAGTTTAGGGGACAGGGGTTCCCTAAATACGCAGTATTTT

clone_size: NA
v_call: TRBV9
j_call: TRBJ2-1
cdr3_length: 16
d_call: NA
cdr3_aa: CASSAAIEEPYNEQFF
cdr3_nt: TGTGCCAGCAGCGCCGCTATAGAGGAGCCGTACAATGAGCAGTTCTTC

clone_size: NA
v_call: TRBV2
j_call: TRBJ1-1
cdr3_length: 13
d_call: TRBD1
cdr3_aa: CASRERGPLTAFF
cdr3_nt: TGTGCCAGCAGAGAGAGGGGGCCACTGACAGCTTTCTTT

clone_size: NA
v_call: TRBV19
j_call: TRBJ1-2
cdr3_length: 13
d_call: TRBD1
cdr3_aa: CASAPGQGAGYTF
cdr3_nt: TGTGCCAGTGCTCCGGGACAGGGGGCCGGCTACACCTTC

clone_size: NA
v_call: TRBV7-8
j_call: TRBJ2-3
cdr3_length: 16
d_call: NA
cdr3_aa: CASSLGGSWGPDTQYF
cdr3_nt: TGTGCCAGCAGCTTAGGAGGGTCCTGGGGGCCAGATACGCAGTATTTT

clone_size: few
v_call: TRBV5-6
j_call: TRBJ2-7
cdr3_length: 12
d_call: NA
cdr3_aa: CASSLRDYEQYF
cdr3_nt: TGTGCCAGCAGCTTAAGAGACTACGAGCAGTACTTC

clone_size: NA
v_call: TRBV28
j_call: TRBJ2-7
cdr3_length: 17
d_call: TRBD2
cdr3_aa: CASSLVGLAGGWTEQYF
cdr3_nt: TGTGCCAGCAGTTTAGTCGGACTAGCGGGGGGTTGGACCGAGCAGTACTTC

clone_size: NA
v_call: TRBV5-1
j_call: TRBJ1-1
cdr3_length: 16
d_call: TRBD1
cdr3_aa: CASSLERTGVDTEAFF
cdr3_nt: TGCGCCAGCAGCTTGGAGAGGACAGGGGTCGACACTGAAGCTTTCTTT

clone_size: NA
v_call: TRBV2
j_call: TRBJ2-3
cdr3_length: 11
d_call: NA
cdr3_aa: CASSDSRLEYF
cdr3_nt: TGTGCCAGCAGTGACTCCAGATTGGAGTATTTT

clone_size: NA
v_call: TRBV28
j_call: TRBJ1-2
cdr3_length: 13
d_call: TRBD1
cdr3_aa: CASRSPQGDGYTF
cdr3_nt: TGTGCCAGCAGATCACCACAGGGGGATGGCTACACCTTC

clone_size: NA
v_call: TRBV5-4
j_call: TRBJ2-7
cdr3_length: 16
d_call: NA
cdr3_aa: CASSLVGKGEAYEQYF
cdr3_nt: TGTGCCAGCAGCTTGGTGGGTAAAGGGGAAGCCTACGAGCAGTACTTC

clone_size: NA
v_call: TRBV27
j_call: TRBJ2-2
cdr3_length: 14
d_call: NA
cdr3_aa: CASSFRRTPGELFF
cdr3_nt: TGTGCCAGCAGTTTTCGGCGGACACCCGGGGAGCTGTTTTTT

clone_size: NA
v_call: TRBV6-1
j_call: TRBJ1-1
cdr3_length: 13
d_call: NA
cdr3_aa: CASGTTGNTEAFF
cdr3_nt: TGTGCCAGCGGCACCACAGGGAACACTGAAGCTTTCTTT

clone_size: NA
v_call: TRBV9
j_call: TRBJ2-6
cdr3_length: 18
d_call: TRBD1
cdr3_aa: CASSVEGQGISGANVLTF
cdr3_nt: TGTGCCAGCAGCGTAGAGGGACAGGGGATCTCTGGGGCCAACGTCCTGACTTTC

clone_size: once
v_call: TRBV9
j_call: TRBJ2-7
cdr3_length: 15
d_call: TRBD2
cdr3_aa: CASSAGGSGSYEQYF
cdr3_nt: TGTGCCAGCAGCGCTGGCGGGAGCGGGTCCTACGAGCAGTACTTC

clone_size: NA
v_call: TRBV2
j_call: TRBJ2-5
cdr3_length: 16
d_call: NA
cdr3_aa: CASSEPQGGGQETQYF
cdr3_nt: TGTGCCAGCAGTGAGCCACAGGGGGGGGGACAAGAGACCCAGTACTTC

clone_size: NA
v_call: TRBV7-7
j_call: TRBJ2-2
cdr3_length: 16
d_call: TRBD1
cdr3_aa: CASSPGTGNDTGELFF
cdr3_nt: TGTGCTAGCAGCCCGGGGACAGGGAACGACACCGGGGAGCTGTTTTTT

clone_size: NA
v_call: TRBV11-2
j_call: TRBJ2-7
cdr3_length: 16
d_call: TRBD2
cdr3_aa: CASSFGRNSGLNEQYF
cdr3_nt: TGTGCCAGCAGCTTCGGGAGGAACTCGGGTCTGAACGAGCAGTACTTC

clone_size: NA
v_call: TRBV6-1
j_call: TRBJ2-3
cdr3_length: 16
d_call: TRBD2
cdr3_aa: CASSGKLAGVTDTQYF
cdr3_nt: TGTGCCAGCAGTGGAAAGTTAGCGGGAGTGACAGATACGCAGTATTTT

clone_size: NA
v_call: TRBV6-5
j_call: TRBJ1-6
cdr3_length: 13
d_call: NA
cdr3_aa: CASSNTRDSPLHF
cdr3_nt: TGTGCCAGCAGCAACACCCGGGATTCACCCCTCCACTTT

clone_size: few
v_call: TRBV15
j_call: TRBJ2-1
cdr3_length: 15
d_call: NA
cdr3_aa: CATRDAGGTLNEQFF
cdr3_nt: TGTGCCACCAGGGATGCGGGCGGGACTCTTAATGAGCAGTTCTTC

clone_size: NA
v_call: TRBV28
j_call: TRBJ2-7
cdr3_length: 16
d_call: NA
cdr3_aa: CASSTATVRPSYEQYF
cdr3_nt: TGTGCCAGCAGTACCGCGACAGTCAGACCCTCCTACGAGCAGTACTTC

clone_size: NA
v_call: TRBV14
j_call: TRBJ1-1
cdr3_length: 14
d_call: TRBD1
cdr3_aa: CASSQPDRDREAFF
cdr3_nt: TGTGCCAGCAGCCAGCCGGACCGGGACAGGGAAGCTTTCTTT

clone_size: NA
v_call: TRBV5-8
j_call: TRBJ1-1
cdr3_length: 14
d_call: TRBD1
cdr3_aa: CASSLGHRGTEAFF
cdr3_nt: TGTGCCAGCAGCTTGGGCCACAGGGGCACTGAAGCTTTCTTT

clone_size: NA
v_call: TRBV4-3
j_call: TRBJ2-7
cdr3_length: 16
d_call: TRBD1
cdr3_aa: CASSQDFLRQGFEQYF
cdr3_nt: TGCGCCAGCAGCCAAGATTTTTTGAGACAGGGGTTCGAGCAGTACTTC

clone_size: NA
v_call: TRBV11-2
j_call: TRBJ2-4
cdr3_length: 17
d_call: TRBD2
cdr3_aa: CASSFLVREGAKNIQYF
cdr3_nt: TGTGCCAGCAGCTTTCTTGTGCGGGAGGGGGCCAAAAACATTCAGTACTTC

clone_size: NA
v_call: TRBV10-3
j_call: TRBJ2-7
cdr3_length: 11
d_call: NA
cdr3_aa: CAISESGEQYF
cdr3_nt: TGTGCCATCAGTGAGAGCGGCGAGCAGTACTTC

clone_size: NA
v_call: TRBV12-5
j_call: TRBJ2-3
cdr3_length: 17
d_call: NA
cdr3_aa: CASGLVGGSGRTDTQYF
cdr3_nt: TGTGCTAGTGGTTTGGTAGGGGGCAGCGGGAGAACAGATACGCAGTATTTT

clone_size: NA
v_call: TRBV10-3
j_call: TRBJ1-1
cdr3_length: 17
d_call: NA
cdr3_aa: CAISANYLRDADTEAFF
cdr3_nt: TGTGCCATCAGTGCCAACTATTTACGGGATGCGGACACTGAAGCTTTCTTT

clone_size: NA
v_call: TRBV5-4
j_call: TRBJ1-2
cdr3_length: 13
d_call: NA
cdr3_aa: CASSNTDSLGYTF
cdr3_nt: TGTGCCAGCAGCAACACGGACAGCCTCGGCTACACCTTC

clone_size: NA
v_call: TRBV5-1
j_call: TRBJ2-3
cdr3_length: 16
d_call: NA
cdr3_aa: CASSFEALENLKTWYF
cdr3_nt: TGCGCCAGCAGCTTTGAAGCGCTTGAAAATCTGAAAACGTGGTATTTT

clone_size: NA
v_call: TRBV15
j_call: TRBJ1-5
cdr3_length: 15
d_call: TRBD1
cdr3_aa: CATSTKTGVDQPQHF
cdr3_nt: TGTGCCACCAGCACTAAGACAGGGGTCGATCAGCCCCAGCATTTT

clone_size: NA
v_call: TRBV4-3
j_call: TRBJ2-6
cdr3_length: 19
d_call: NA
cdr3_aa: CASSQPMARPQSGANVLTF
cdr3_nt: TGCGCCAGCAGCCAACCCATGGCCCGTCCCCAGTCCGGGGCCAACGTCCTGACTTTC

clone_size: few
v_call: TRBV29-1
j_call: TRBJ2-3
cdr3_length: 13
d_call: NA
cdr3_aa: CSETTGSTDTQYF
cdr3_nt: TGCAGCGAAACTACAGGTTCTACAGATACGCAGTATTTT

clone_size: NA
v_call: TRBV6-5
j_call: TRBJ1-2
cdr3_length: 12
d_call: TRBD1
cdr3_aa: CASRRRGRGYTF
cdr3_nt: TGTGCCAGCAGAAGGAGGGGGCGAGGCTACACCTTC

clone_size: NA
v_call: TRBV28
j_call: TRBJ2-7
cdr3_length: 13
d_call: TRBD2
cdr3_aa: CASSFGGTYEQYF
cdr3_nt: TGTGCCAGCAGTTTCGGGGGGACCTACGAGCAGTACTTC

clone_size: NA
v_call: TRBV7-3
j_call: TRBJ2-1
cdr3_length: 14
d_call: NA
cdr3_aa: CASSLDSSYNEQFF
cdr3_nt: TGTGCCAGCAGCTTAGACAGCTCCTACAATGAGCAGTTCTTC

clone_size: NA
v_call: TRBV6-5
j_call: TRBJ1-1
cdr3_length: 15
d_call: TRBD1
cdr3_aa: CASYQTGVMNTEAFF
cdr3_nt: TGTGCCAGCTACCAAACAGGGGTTATGAACACTGAAGCTTTCTTT

clone_size: NA
v_call: TRBV19
j_call: TRBJ2-1
cdr3_length: 15
d_call: TRBD1
cdr3_aa: CASSRAGQGYNEQFF
cdr3_nt: TGTGCCAGTAGTAGGGCGGGACAGGGGTACAATGAGCAGTTCTTC

clone_size: few
v_call: TRBV19
j_call: TRBJ2-7
cdr3_length: 13
d_call: NA
cdr3_aa: CARPDNGIYEQYF
cdr3_nt: TGTGCCAGACCCGACAACGGGATCTACGAGCAGTACTTC